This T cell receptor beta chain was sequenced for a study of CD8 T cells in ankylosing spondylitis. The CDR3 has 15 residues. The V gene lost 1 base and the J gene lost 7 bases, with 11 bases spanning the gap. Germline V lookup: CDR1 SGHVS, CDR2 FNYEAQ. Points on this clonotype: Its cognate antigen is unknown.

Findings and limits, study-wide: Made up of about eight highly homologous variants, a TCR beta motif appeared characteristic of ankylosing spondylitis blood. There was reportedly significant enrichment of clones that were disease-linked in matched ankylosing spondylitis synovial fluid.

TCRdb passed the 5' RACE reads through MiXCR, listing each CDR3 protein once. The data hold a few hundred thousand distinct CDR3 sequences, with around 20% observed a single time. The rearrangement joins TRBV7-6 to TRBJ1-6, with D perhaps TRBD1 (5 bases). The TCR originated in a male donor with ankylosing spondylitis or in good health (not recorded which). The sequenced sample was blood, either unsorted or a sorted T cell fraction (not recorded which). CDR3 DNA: TGTGCCAGCAGCTTAGAAAGGCAGGGCAATTCACCCCTCCACTTT. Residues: CASSLERQGNSPLHF. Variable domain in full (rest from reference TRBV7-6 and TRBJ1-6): GAGVSQSPRYKVTKRGQDVALRCDPISGHVSLYWYRQALGQGPEFLTYFNYEAQQDKSGLPNDRFSAERPEGSISTLTIQRTEQRDSAMYRCASSLERQGNSPLHFGNGTRLTVT.